This T cell receptor (beta chain) was obtained from a study of CD8+ T cells in alopecia areata (dated by TCRdb to about 2018). In the study overall: Treated patients were enrolled in an open-label pilot trial of oral tofacitinib at 5 to 10 mg twice daily for moderate-to-severe alopecia areata. Patients stayed on tofacitinib for 6 to 18 months and then had 6 months of follow-up off drug so that delayed response and recurrence could be assessed. Scalp clonality was compared among normal scalp (n=4), patchy alopecia areata scalp (n=8), and alopecia totalis/universalis scalp (n=8). The RNA source kit depended on sample type: the PAXgene miRNA kit for fixed scalp, the miRNeasy kit for PBMCs, and the RNeasy kit for mouse skin. In treated patients, disease severity was measured using the SALT score, which gives the percentage of scalp surface area affected. Human TCRbeta sequencing covered scalp tissue and sorted CD4+ and CD8+ peripheral blood T cells from patchy and totalis/universalis alopecia areata patients and healthy controls. Biopsies were taken from tofacitinib-treated patients at baseline and at 4 and 24 weeks of treatment, and a later scalp biopsy was taken in several of the tofacitinib-treated patients. TCRbeta CDR3 regions were amplified by immunoSEQ multiplex PCR with 35 Vbeta forward and 13 Jbeta reverse primers. High-throughput TCRbeta sequencing was used to examine T cell clonal expansion in alopecia areata in both the C3H/HeJ mouse model and human patients. Results the study describes overall, beyond this receptor: Scalp clonality and the number of expanded CD8+ clones among the top 100 scalp clones were significantly decreased by tofacitinib. TCR sequences shared between patients were less clear than in mice, possibly partly because of HLA diversity in the patient population. During tofacitinib treatment, many expanded lesional clones stuck around in both scalp and blood, and this persistence may partly explain why relapse happens after treatment is stopped. Scalp TCR repertoire analysis is complicated because resident alphabeta T cells in normal human skin are also sequenced, whereas mouse skin is dominated by gammadelta T cells. Lesional scalp, especially in alopecia totalis/universalis, showed higher clonality and more expanded CD8+ clones than normal scalp, suggesting antigenic drive. Because the treated cohort was small and included a single nonresponder, larger studies are needed to assess links between baseline CD8+ expansion and response.

In light of the paper, this sample's time point label describes: about four weeks on oral tofacitinib. The treatment or condition label for this specimen denotes: oral pan-JAK inhibitor, 5-10 mg twice daily. From alopecia areata patients, peripheral blood was collected along with lesional scalp punch biopsies. After PBMCs were isolated by density centrifugation and stained for CD3, CD4 and CD8, a FACSAria was used to sort CD4+ and CD8+ T cells. The germline V gene provides CDR1 SGHTA and CDR2 FQGNSA. After removal of 5 bases from V and 5 bases from J, the junction retains 10 bases not matched to a gene. From the cysteine through the phenylalanine, the CDR3 covers 16 amino acids. CDR3 DNA only is kept here, 48 bases in frame from base 1. Of note for this clone: Its antigen has not been determined. No base quality values were provided; no much bigger clone lies one nucleotide off.

The library came from the immunoSEQ multiplex PCR assay. RNA was extracted from all samples and reverse transcribed into cDNA as template for TCR sequencing. SuperScript III was used to make first-strand cDNA, primed with a 2:1 mix of oligo-dT and random hexamers. A synthetic immune receptor repertoire was used to gauge amplification bias, and whatever bias remained was removed computationally. Per the source publication's procedure: Raw reads were preprocessed to remove errors, and CDR3 was defined according to IMGT conventions as the region from the conserved cysteine to phenylalanine. To get clonality, Shannon entropy was normalized by log2 of the number of productive unique TCRs and the result was subtracted from 1. CD4 or CD8 identity of scalp clones was inferred by cross-referencing scalp TCRbeta sequences with sorted blood CD4 and CD8 repertoires. The immuneACCESS repertoire file appears here via TCRdb, limited to in-frame rearrangements. These files lack a portion of the clones; in checked studies, under half of the deficit traces to unresolved V genes, and the cause of the others is not known. V, J and clone size are taken as reported in that table, and D and trimming were inferred from the DNA itself. Across this sample there are some 200,000 clones, with 60% to 70% seen only once. The ten biggest clones cover 3% to 4% of the sample.

In this chain, TRBV7-2 is recombined with TRBJ2-1; a stretch of 9 junction bases matches TRBD2. This clonotype originated in a human donor with alopecia areata. Specimen: CD4+ T cells sorted from blood, collected at week 4, from a patient treated with tofacitinib. In nucleotides, the sequence is TGTGCCAGCAGCCGCTTAGCGGGGGTTATAAACAATGAGCAGTTCTTC. Protein translation: CASSRLAGVINNEQFF.